The 13 T cell receptor beta chains given below trace back to one sample, sequenced in a study of shared clonotypes between healthy human individuals (dated by TCRdb to 2018 to 2021). The method was the immunoSEQ multiplex PCR assay. Here the immuneACCESS table is served through TCRdb, limited to in-frame sequences with V and J called. Missing clones are a known gap in these copies; in checked studies unresolved V genes cover under half, and the rest lacks a known reason. Within this sample are over a million clones, with around 97% of them counted one time only. More than 0.9% of the sample belongs to the ten largest clones. What was sequenced was naive CD4+ T cells sorted from blood. The meaning of the sample's cell subset or site label: CD45RA+ positively selected. These TCRs come from a man aged 25 to 40 in good health.

The CDR3 DNA reads TGTGCCAGCAGCGGACTGGGACAATCCACCGGGGAGCTGTTTTTT. Its translation: CASSGLGQSTGELFF. The chain couples TRBV4-2 to TRBJ2-2, with D tentatively TRBD1 (6 bases). Germline CDR1 LGHNA, CDR2 YNFKEQ. The ends were cut back, 5 bases at V and 4 bases at J, with 14 bases in the middle. The CDR3 is made up of 15 amino acids.

This chain joins TRBV12-2 and TRBJ2-7. TRBV12-2 is a pseudogene locus. CDR3 length equals 12 residues. DNA of the CDR3: TGTGCAAGTCGCTTGGGGGTACGGGGGCAGTACTTC. It specifies CASRLGVRGQYF.

The table lists this clone with a count of one. The genes are TRBV11-2 and TRBJ2-5; D may be TRBD1 (5 bases). The V and J ends lost 8 bases and 4 bases respectively, with 26 bases between them. CDR1 is SGHAT and CDR2 is FQNNGV in the germline V gene. This CDR3 has 17 residues. The CDR3: CASVGNGAGVTGETQYF. The DNA for the CDR3 is TGTGCCAGCGTTGGGAATGGGGCTGGCGTTACAGGAGAGACCCAGTACTTC.

The chain uses TRBV7-2 and TRBJ1-1; D is uncertain. V dropped 5 bases and J dropped 4 bases, with 17 bases sitting between them. The germline V gene has CDR1 SGHTA and CDR2 FQGNSA. This CDR3 comprises 15 residues. CDR3 in amino acids: CASSPDMGRSTEAFF. The CDR3 DNA follows: TGTGCCAGCAGCCCTGATATGGGCAGAAGCACTGAAGCTTTCTTT.

The chain links TRBV7-8 to TRBJ2-7, with TRBD2 matching 14 bases. There are 20 residues in the CDR3. The J segment lost 4 bases and the V segment lost 3 bases, leaving 17 bases of the junction unmatched. Germline CDR1 reads SGHVS; CDR2 reads FQNEAQ. The CDR3 DNA follows: TGTGCCAGCAGCTTCGGACTAGCGGGAGGCCCGTCCCCTTATCCTTACGAGCAGTACTTC. This encodes CASSFGLAGGPSPYPYEQYF.

The rearrangement joins TRBV30 to TRBJ1-5; 10 positions agree with TRBD1. Trimming removed 7 bases from V and 5 bases from J; junction bases left unmatched: 8. Germline V CDR1 and CDR2: GTSNPN, SVGIG (reference sequence). The CDR3 has 14 residues. CDR3 residues: CAYRQGALDQPQHF. The CDR3 DNA reads TGTGCCTACCGACAGGGGGCGCTGGATCAGCCCCAGCATTTT.

This chain uses TRBV28 with TRBJ2-7, with 7 bases identical to TRBD1. The CDR3 is made up of 14 amino acids. Germline V gene data show CDR1 as MDHEN and CDR2 as SYDVKM. Trimming removed 7 bases from V and 0 bases from J; junction bases left unmatched: 6. CDR3 coding DNA: TGTGCCAGCAACCCGACAGGGAACTCCTACGAGCAGTACTTC. This encodes CASNPTGNSYEQYF.

The chain combines TRBV10-3 with TRBJ2-1, with D tentatively TRBD1 or TRBD2 (5 bases each). V was trimmed by 4 bases and J by 7 bases, leaving 17 bases between them. CDR1 and CDR2 from the germline V gene are ENHRY and SYGVKD. The CDR3 is made up of 15 amino acids. The CDR3, as DNA: TGTGCCATCAGTGGGGCCGGGACGGTCGAGAATGAGCAGTTCTTC. The encoded protein is CAISGAGTVENEQFF.

This clone came up once. This chain joins TRBV27 and TRBJ2-3; 8 positions match TRBD1. The CDR3 runs to 16 residues. Germline V lookup: CDR1 MNHEY, CDR2 SMNVEV (reference sequence). Germline trimming cut 6 bases from V and 3 bases from J; bases unmatched to any gene: 11. DNA of the CDR3: TGTGCCAGCAGCCCTACTACAGGGGGAGCTACAGATACGCAGTATTTT. It encodes CASSPTTGGATDTQYF.

The chain links TRBV6-5 to TRBJ2-7; 7 bases match TRBD1. The CDR3 loop spans 15 amino acids. The germline CDR1 and CDR2 sequences are MNHEY and SVGAGI. The trim removed 6 bases at V and 9 bases at J, leaving 17 bases unmatched. The CDR3 reads CASRRDSETLTTQYF. For the CDR3, the DNA is TGTGCCAGCAGACGGGACAGCGAAACCCTAACGACGCAGTACTTC.

The V and J genes are TRBV30 and TRBJ2-7, with D tentatively TRBD1 (6 bases). The V end lost 2 bases, the J end lost 5 bases, and 13 bases lay between the germline ends. CDR1 GTSNPN and CDR2 SVGIG come from the germline V gene (reference sequence). The CDR3 is 13 amino acids. The CDR3 DNA sequence: TGTGCCTGGAGTCCCGGGACATCTAACGAGCAGTACTTC. As protein: CAWSPGTSNEQYF.

This chain connects TRBV7-9 to TRBJ1-4; D gene ambiguous. The CDR3 is made up of 16 amino acids. Trimming took off 6 bases at V and 7 bases at J, with 21 bases between the two ends. Looked up from germline, CDR1 is SEHNR and CDR2 is FQNEAQ (reference sequence). The CDR3 reads CASSTIDGPTVEKLFF. The CDR3 coding sequence is TGTGCCAGCAGTACCATTGACGGGCCGACGGTTGAAAAACTGTTTTTT.

This sequence joins TRBV19 and TRBJ1-5; D gene ambiguous. The CDR3 covers 16 residues. V was trimmed by 3 bases and J by 0 bases, leaving 12 bases between them. The germline CDR1 and CDR2 sequences are LNHDA and SQIVND (reference sequence). The CDR3 here is CASSISGQYSNQPQHF. The DNA for the CDR3 is TGTGCCAGTAGTATTAGTGGCCAGTATAGCAATCAGCCCCAGCATTTT.